A single sample is the source of the 21 T cell receptor beta chains below, sequenced in a study of blood T cell repertoires in COVID-19. Clones were sequenced by immunoSEQ multiplex PCR, and TCRdb holds only the in-frame ones, with some missing. This sample has a few hundred thousand clones; 80% to 90% occur once, and the top ten carry under 4%. Input material: peripheral blood. The receptors derive from a woman aged 30 to 39 with COVID-19, enrolled during active disease.

The sample holds one count of this clone. The chain links TRBV6-5 to TRBJ2-3, with TRBD2 identical over 10 bases. The V gene end was trimmed by 8 bases and the J gene end by 4 bases; junction bases not matched to a gene: 9. Germline lookup yields CDR1 MNHEY and CDR2 SVGAGI. The CDR3 runs to 15 residues. CDR3 DNA sequence: TGTGCCAGCCGAGCGGGGGGGAATTGGGCAGATACGCAGTATTTT. Protein: CASRAGGNWADTQYF.

The rearrangement links TRBV7-2 to TRBJ1-2; TRBD1 might be the D (6 bases). V was cut by 2 bases and J by 6 bases, with 13 bases left in between. CDR1 SGHTA and CDR2 FQGNSA come from the germline V gene. This CDR3 spans 14 amino acids. Here the CDR3 DNA reads TGTGCCAGCAGCTTACAGGGGCGGGGGGATGGCTACACCTTC. This sequence encodes CASSLQGRGDGYTF.

This rearrangement joins TRBV12-3 or TRBV12-4 to TRBJ2-7, with 8 bases lining up with TRBD1. V shed 3 bases and J 6 bases; nucleotides not matched to a gene: 4. The length of the CDR3 is 13 residues. The chain's CDR3 is CASSFQTGVEQYF. In DNA, the CDR3 is TGTGCCAGCAGTTTTCAGACAGGGGTCGAGCAGTACTTC.

The rearrangement links TRBV21-1 to TRBJ2-1; TRBD2 is the table's D call, not checked against the DNA. TRBV21-1 is assigned pseudogene status. The CDR3 is made up of 17 amino acids. The CDR3 is CASSKETSGSSYNEQFF. Written as DNA, the CDR3 is TGTGCCAGCAGCAAAGAGACTAGCGGGAGCTCCTACAATGAGCAGTTCTTC.

The chain uses TRBV5-1 and TRBJ2-6, with TRBD1 matching 10 bases. Germline V gene data show CDR1 as SGHRS and CDR2 as YFSETQ. V dropped 4 bases and J dropped 0; count of bases not matched to a gene: 7. CDR3 length: 18 residues. The chain's CDR3 is CASSGRDRGLSGANVLTF. The CDR3, as DNA: TGCGCCAGCAGCGGCCGGGACAGGGGACTCTCTGGGGCCAACGTCCTGACTTTC.

This clone is a singleton in its sample. V is TRBV4-3 and J is TRBJ2-1, with 10 bases fitting TRBD1. Per germline, CDR1 LGHNA and CDR2 YSLEER. V trimming: 4 bases; J trimming: 4 bases; junction bases outside the gene matches: 10. This CDR3 region has 17 residues. The CDR3 reads CASSLKGTGVGYNEQFF. CDR3 sequence (DNA): TGCGCCAGCAGCCTCAAGGGGACAGGGGTTGGTTACAATGAGCAGTTCTTC.

The rearrangement links TRBV2 to TRBJ1-3; D is perhaps TRBD1 (5 bases). In germline, CDR1 is SNHLY, CDR2 FYNNEI. The germline V and J ends were trimmed by 3 bases and 4 bases, with 7 bases remaining between them. The CDR3 loop spans 13 amino acids. This chain's CDR3 is CASSDPGGNTIYF. The CDR3 DNA follows: TGTGCCAGCAGTGATCCAGGGGGAAACACCATATATTTT.

J is TRBJ2-7 and V is TRBV5-6; TRBD1 aligns across 7 bases. The trim removed 0 bases at V and 6 bases at J, leaving 6 bases unmatched. The CDR3 has 14 residues. Germline loops: CDR1 SGHDT, CDR2 YYEEEE. The CDR3 reads CASSLVDRDGEQYF. CDR3 DNA: TGTGCCAGCAGCTTGGTTGACAGGGACGGCGAGCAGTACTTC.

The chain is built from TRBV10-3 and TRBJ2-1, with 9 bases that match TRBD2. Per the germline V gene, CDR1 is ENHRY and CDR2 is SYGVKD. Trimming at V came to 1 base and at J to 4 bases, leaving 2 bases not matched to a gene. This CDR3 contains 15 residues. The CDR3 DNA sequence: TGTGCCATCAGTGAGTACGCGGGAGGGTACAATGAGCAGTTCTTC. It yields the protein CAISEYAGGYNEQFF.

Only a few counts were recorded for this clone. The CDR3 reads CASSLSGATNTGELFF. In DNA, the CDR3 is TGCGCCAGCAGCTTGAGCGGCGCGACGAACACCGGGGAGCTGTTTTTT. The rearrangement links TRBV5-1 to TRBJ2-2, with TRBD2 as a possible D gene (5 bases). CDR1 and CDR2 from the germline V gene are SGHRS and YFSETQ. Trimming cost V 1 base and J 0 bases, with 10 bases left between them. The CDR3 extends over 16 amino acids.

The rearrangement links TRBV3-1 (or the pseudogene TRBV3-2) to TRBJ2-1; tentative D call: TRBD2 (6 bases). The CDR3 covers 15 residues. V was clipped by 4 bases and J by 3 bases, with 13 bases between them. CDR1 is LGHDT, CDR2 YNNKEL, per germline (reference sequence). Here the CDR3 DNA reads TGTGCCAGCAGCCTCGGACCAGCGGGCTACAATGAGCAGTTCTTC. Amino acid sequence: CASSLGPAGYNEQFF.

The chain uses TRBV7-2 and TRBJ2-5; perhaps TRBD1 as D (5 bases). V lost 2 bases and J lost 2, with 24 bases in between. The germline gives CDR1 SGHTA, CDR2 FQGNSA. The CDR3 contains 19 residues. CDR3 nucleotides: TGTGCCAGCAGCTTAACTCAGGGTCGATCTCCCCCCATTCAAGAGACCCAGTACTTC. This encodes CASSLTQGRSPPIQETQYF.

The chain joins TRBV6-5 to TRBJ2-3; maybe TRBD1 (6 bases). Germline CDR1 and CDR2: MNHEY and SVGAGI. V dropped 8 bases and J dropped 3 bases, with 18 bases sitting between them. This CDR3 spans 15 amino acids. CDR3 loop: CASHASGTQTDTQYF. CDR3 DNA: TGTGCCAGCCACGCCTCCGGGACACAGACAGATACGCAGTATTTT.

This rearrangement joins TRBV6-5 to TRBJ1-1; D gene ambiguous. Trimming took 0 bases from V and 3 from J, leaving 14 bases between them. This CDR3 contains 16 residues. CDR1 and CDR2 (germline): MNHEY, SVGAGI. The CDR3 nucleotides read TGTGCCAGCAGTTACTCTAAAGGGTGGGAGGACACTGAAGCTTTCTTT. Translation: CASSYSKGWEDTEAFF.

The CDR3 nucleotides are TGCATTAGTCTTTACGAGCAGTACTTC. Translated, it gives CISLYEQYF. The chain is built from TRBV29-1 and TRBJ2-7, with D unclear. The V gene's germline CDR1 is SQVTM and CDR2 ANQGSEA. This CDR3 is built from 9 residues.

A single count supports this clone. The sample contains more than one DNA sequence encoding this CDR3. The chain has TRBV5-1 and TRBJ1-4; 9 bases are a match to TRBD1. CDR1 and CDR2 (germline): SGHRS, YFSETQ. This CDR3 has 15 amino acids. With V trimmed by 0 bases and J by 5 bases, 2 bases remained unmatched. In nucleotides, the CDR3 is TGCGCCAGCAGCTTGGGGGGGACAGGGAATGAAAAACTGTTTTTT. This encodes CASSLGGTGNEKLFF.

The chain has TRBV9 and TRBJ2-2, with 7 nucleotides matching TRBD2. The CDR3 covers 16 residues. J lost 6 bases, V lost 4 bases, and 12 bases had no gene match. CDR1 is SGDLS, CDR2 YYNGEE, per germline. The CDR3 spells CASSPLGTIVSGELFF. The CDR3, as DNA: TGTGCCAGCAGCCCCCTTGGGACTATAGTATCCGGGGAGCTGTTTTTT. Looking up the rest from reference TRBV9 and TRBJ2-2 gives the full variable domain: DSGVTQTPKHLITATGQRVTLRCSPRSGDLSVYWYQQSLDQGLQFLIQYYNGEERAKGNILERFSAQQFPDLHSELNLSSLELGDSALYFCASSPLGTIVSGELFFGEGSRLTVL.

This clone was detected once. V usage is TRBV5-1 and J usage is TRBJ1-2; D may be TRBD1 (6 bases). Germline CDR1 and CDR2: SGHRS and YFSETQ. V was cut by 2 bases and J by 8 bases, with 13 bases left in between. CDR3 length: 13 residues. The CDR3 sequence: CASSLNRDEGYTF. CDR3 bases: TGCGCCAGCAGCTTAAACAGGGATGAGGGCTACACCTTC.

The chain combines TRBV6-1 with TRBJ2-2, with 8 positions matching TRBD2. CDR3 length equals 18 residues. Germline-derived CDR1 and CDR2 are MNHNS and SASEGT. J lost 3 bases, V lost 3 bases, and 12 bases had no gene match. This CDR3 is CASSEVAGQGGYTGELFF. The CDR3, as DNA: TGTGCCAGCAGTGAGGTAGCGGGACAAGGGGGATACACCGGGGAGCTGTTTTTT.

V is TRBV7-6 and J is TRBJ2-1, with TRBD2 as a possible D gene (5 bases). Trimming took 7 bases from V and 0 from J, leaving 7 bases between them. Germline CDR1 SGHVS, CDR2 FNYEAQ. The CDR3 loop spans 13 amino acids. The CDR3 sequence is CASTSGSYNEQFF. The CDR3 DNA is TGTGCCAGCACGAGCGGCTCCTACAATGAGCAGTTCTTC. Full variable domain (rest looked up from reference TRBV7-6 and TRBJ2-1): GAGVSQSPRYKVTKRGQDVALRCDPISGHVSLYWYRQALGQGPEFLTYFNYEAQQDKSGLPNDRFSAERPEGSISTLTIQRTEQRDSAMYRCASTSGSYNEQFFGPGTRLTVL.

V is TRBV7-9 and J is TRBJ2-1, with TRBD2 as a possible D gene (5 bases). Trimming shortened V by 5 bases and J by 7 bases, and 18 bases separated the two germline ends. Germline CDR1 SEHNR, CDR2 FQNEAQ (reference sequence). CDR3 size: 15 residues. The CDR3 loop is CASSLLVMGLNEQFF. CDR3 in DNA: TGTGCCAGCAGCCTACTAGTAATGGGATTAAATGAGCAGTTCTTC.